This TCR beta chain was sequenced during a study of cytomegalovirus exposure and HLA in healthy donors. Whole-study context: Earlier results showed roughly 110 million unique TCR beta sequences derived from 150 million to 200 million T cells. Within the Caucasian-associated ancestry cluster were 81% of the approximately 370 genotyped donors. Points from the study as a whole: As a later analysis showed, several of the most significant clusters appeared to be linked to common viral pathogens. According to an earlier analysis, most TCR beta V segments yielded productive rearrangements about 90% or about 30% of the time.

PCR used 60 Vbeta primers and 13 Jbeta primers. This table comes from immunoSEQ multiplex PCR, and its TCRdb copy is limited to in-frame clones, with some not included. The sample yields some 200,000 clones, around 77% seen once. The CDR3 covers 16 residues. Germline lookup yields CDR1 MNHNS and CDR2 SASEGT. Trimming removed 1 base from V and 6 bases from J; junction bases left unmatched: 10. About this clone itself: Its antigen is as yet unknown.

This receptor was taken from a woman aged 25 to 39 in good health and CMV-seronegative. V is TRBV6-1 and J is TRBJ2-7, with 9 bases fitting TRBD2. The sequencing input was PBMCs. The CDR3 DNA sequence: TGTGCCAGCAGTGAAGAGGTAGCGGGAGTGATAGGCGAGCAGTACTTC. This encodes CASSEEVAGVIGEQYF.